The 24 T cell receptor beta chains reported below all come from one sample, sequenced in a study of blood T cell repertoires in COVID-19 (dated by TCRdb to 2020 to 2021). The protocol used for the library was the immunoSEQ multiplex PCR assay. The source is immuneACCESS, and TCRdb retained only in-frame sequences with V and J called. Part of the clones is not carried over; for the studies checked, unresolved V genes explain less than half of this, and the remainder is unexplained. The sample table lists roughly 410,000 clones, more than 75% of them with a count of one. The ten largest make up about 2% of the sample. The sequenced sample consisted of peripheral blood. These receptor sequences come from an older woman with COVID-19, enrolled during active disease.

This rearrangement joins TRBV19 to TRBJ2-1, with 9 bases fitting TRBD2. Germline-derived CDR1 and CDR2 are LNHDA and SQIVND (reference sequence). Trimming took 4 bases from V and 10 from J; bases not matched to a gene: 17. The CDR3 covers 17 residues. Here the CDR3 reads CASSTSRGSGGLREQFF. DNA of the CDR3: TGTGCCAGTAGTACCTCCCGGGGTAGCGGGGGCCTGAGGGAGCAGTTCTTC. Full variable domain (missing parts from reference TRBV19 and TRBJ2-1): DGGITQSPKYLFRKEGQNVTLSCEQNLNHDAMYWYRQDPGQGLRLIYYSQIVNDFQKGDIAEGYSVSREKKESFPLTVTSAQKNPTAFYLCASSTSRGSGGLREQFFGPGTRLTVL.

The genes are TRBV29-1 and TRBJ1-4; D is perhaps TRBD1 (5 bases). CDR1 is SQVTM and CDR2 is ANQGSEA in the germline V gene. This CDR3 contains 13 residues. With 5 bases removed from V and 3 bases from J, the gap between germline ends came to 10 bases. The CDR3 region is CSVRGGANEKLFF. The CDR3, as DNA: TGCAGCGTTCGCGGAGGGGCTAATGAAAAACTGTTTTTT. Using reference TRBV29-1 and TRBJ1-4 for the parts outside the CDR3, the full variable domain is SAVISQKPSRDICQRGTSLTIQCQVDSQVTMMFWYRQQPGQSLTLIATANQGSEATYESGFVIDKFPISRPNLTFSTLTVSNMSPEDSSIYLCSVRGGANEKLFFGSGTQLSVL.

The chain links TRBV14 to TRBJ1-2, with 11 bases aligning to TRBD1. The V gene end was trimmed by 4 bases and the J gene end by 7 bases; junction bases not matched to a gene: 11. Looked up from germline, CDR1 is SGHDN and CDR2 is FVKESK. CDR3 length: 16 amino acids. DNA of the CDR3: TGTGCCAGCAGCCTCGGCTCCGGGACAGGGGGATTTGGCTACACCTTC. Its translation: CASSLGSGTGGFGYTF.

The rearrangement uses TRBV19 and TRBJ2-1; a possible D gene is TRBD1 (6 bases). Trimming shortened V by 2 bases and J by 2 bases, and 13 bases separated the two germline ends. The CDR3 has 16 amino acids. Germline lookup yields CDR1 LNHDA and CDR2 SQIVND (reference sequence). The CDR3 sequence is CASSISDRRPYNEQFF. The CDR3 coding sequence is TGTGCCAGTAGTATAAGTGACAGGCGACCCTACAATGAGCAGTTCTTC.

V and J are TRBV5-1 and TRBJ2-7; 11 bases line up with TRBD1. Unmatched junction bases numbered 8, after V lost 4 bases and J lost 5 bases. The CDR3 covers 15 residues. Per germline, CDR1 SGHRS and CDR2 YFSETQ. The CDR3 sequence: CASSEGTGGEHEQYF. Here the CDR3 DNA reads TGCGCCAGCAGCGAGGGGACAGGGGGAGAGCACGAGCAGTACTTC. Using reference TRBV5-1 and TRBJ2-7 for the parts outside the CDR3, the full variable domain is KAGVTQTPRYLIKTRGQQVTLSCSPISGHRSVSWYQQTPGQGLQFLFEYFSETQRNKGNFPGRFSGRQFSNSRSEMNVSTLELGDSALYLCASSEGTGGEHEQYFGPGTRLTVT.

The V gene is TRBV5-1, the J gene TRBJ2-5; D possibly corresponds to TRBD2 (5 bases). Trimming removed 4 bases from V and 5 bases from J, with 15 bases in between. This CDR3 has 14 amino acids. In germline, CDR1 is SGHRS, CDR2 YFSETQ. CDR3: CASSPVRVFETQYF. Here the CDR3 DNA reads TGCGCCAGCAGCCCCGTGAGGGTTTTTGAGACCCAGTACTTC.

The chain is built from TRBV2 and TRBJ1-1; the D gene is possibly TRBD1 (5 bases). Germline CDR1 SNHLY, CDR2 FYNNEI. The CDR3 contains 13 residues. Deletions cut 6 bases from V and 3 bases from J, with 11 bases between. CDR3 sequence reads: CASRKGGDTEAFF. DNA for the CDR3: TGTGCCAGCAGGAAAGGAGGGGACACTGAAGCTTTCTTT.

Comments on this clone: This CDR3 is also generated by other DNA sequences in the sample. This sequence joins TRBV12-3 or TRBV12-4 and TRBJ1-2; D might be TRBD1 (6 bases). V was shortened by 4 bases and J by 5 bases, with 11 bases between the two germline ends. The CDR3 covers 13 residues. For the CDR3, the DNA is TGTGCCAGCAGTTCTGGACAGCTTTATGGCTACACCTTC. It is translated as CASSSGQLYGYTF.

This clone is a singleton in its sample. CDR3 protein: CASSSGSSGMTGELFF. CDR3 DNA: TGCGCCAGCAGCTCGGGGTCCTCGGGAATGACCGGGGAGCTGTTTTTT. V and J are TRBV5-1 and TRBJ2-2; D possibly corresponds to TRBD2 (5 bases). With 3 bases removed from V and 5 bases from J, the gap between germline ends came to 17 bases. Germline V gene data show CDR1 as SGHRS and CDR2 as YFSETQ. The CDR3 totals 16 residues.

The genes are TRBV25-1 and TRBJ1-1; 7 positions agree with TRBD1. Germline assignment: CDR1 MGHDK and CDR2 SYGVNS. This CDR3 contains 17 residues. Losses at the gene ends were 6 bases for V and 2 bases for J; bases not matched to a gene: 15. The CDR3 nucleotides are TGTGCCAGCAGGCGCGGGGCAGGGGGAAAGGACAACACTGAAGCTTTCTTT. It yields the protein CASRRGAGGKDNTEAFF.

The J gene is TRBJ2-1, the V gene TRBV11-3; possible D gene TRBD2, 6 bases. Trimming stripped 4 bases from V and 12 bases from J, with 10 bases between. The germline V gene has CDR1 SGHNT and CDR2 YENEEA. The CDR3 extends over 11 amino acids. CDR3: CASSSGRGQFF. DNA of the CDR3: TGTGCCAGCAGCTCAGGGCGGGGGCAGTTCTTC. Combining the CDR3 with reference TRBV11-3 and TRBJ2-1 gives the whole variable domain EAGVVQSPRYKIIEKKQPVAFWCNPISGHNTLYWYLQNLGQGPELLIRYENEEAVDDSQLPKDRFSAERLKGVDSTLKIQPAELGDSAVYLCASSSGRGQFFGPGTRLTVL.

The CDR3 coding sequence is TGTGCCTGGAGTCCGTGGGGCCGCACTGAAGCTTTCTTT. The encoded protein is CAWSPWGRTEAFF. The chain combines TRBV30 with TRBJ1-1; maybe TRBD1 (5 bases). The V gene's germline CDR1 is GTSNPN and CDR2 SVGIG (reference sequence). This CDR3 contains 13 residues. Trimming shortened V by 2 bases and J by 4 bases, and 11 bases separated the two germline ends. The full variable domain, its missing parts supplied by reference TRBV30 and TRBJ1-1, is SQTIHQWPATLVQPVGSPLSLECTVEGTSNPNLYWYRQAAGRGLQLLFYSVGIGQISSEVPQNLSASRPQDRQFILSSKKLLLSDSGFYLCAWSPWGRTEAFFGQGTRLTVV.

The V gene is TRBV5-1, the J gene TRBJ1-4, with 7 positions matching TRBD1. Germline V gives CDR1 SGHRS, CDR2 YFSETQ. The CDR3 extends over 16 amino acids. J lost 0 bases, V lost 2 bases, and 4 bases had no gene match. CDR3 in amino acids: CASSLGTVSTNEKLFF. The CDR3 DNA is TGCGCCAGCAGCTTAGGGACAGTGTCAACTAATGAAAAACTGTTTTTT.

This rearrangement joins TRBV25-1 to TRBJ1-2; D gene uncertain. The CDR3 contains 14 residues. CDR1 is MGHDK and CDR2 is SYGVNS in the germline V gene. V lost 2 bases to trimming and J lost 5 bases, with 12 bases between them. The CDR3 DNA is TGTGCCAGCAGTGAAAACCCCTTAGTGTATGGCTACACCTTC. Its translation: CASSENPLVYGYTF.

A single count supports this clone. The gene calls are TRBV28 and TRBJ2-1; maybe TRBD1 (8 bases). CDR3 size: 16 residues. CDR1 is MDHEN and CDR2 is SYDVKM in the germline V gene. V was shortened by 8 bases and J by 0 bases, with 17 bases between the two germline ends. The DNA of the CDR3 is TGTGCCAGCCTACAGGGGGGGACGAGCTCCTACAATGAGCAGTTCTTC. Its translation is CASLQGGTSSYNEQFF.

With respect to this clone: A much larger clone is a single base away; this may be a read error. This chain joins TRBV3-1 (or the pseudogene TRBV3-2) and TRBJ1-1; maybe TRBD1 (5 bases). Per the germline V gene, CDR1 is LGHDT and CDR2 is YNNKEL (reference sequence). V was clipped by 2 bases and J by 1 base, with 8 bases between them. The CDR3 spans 14 residues. In DNA, the CDR3 is TGTGCCAGCAGCCAACAGGGAACGAACACTGAAGCTTTCTTT. This gives the protein CASSQQGTNTEAFF.

In nucleotides, the CDR3 is TGTGCCAGCAGTTACGCCGGGACAGCCTATGGCTACACCTTC. Translation gives CASSYAGTAYGYTF. The J gene is TRBJ1-2, the V gene TRBV6-6, with 7 bases aligning to TRBD1. Per the germline V gene, CDR1 is MNHNY and CDR2 is SVGAGI (reference sequence). J gave up 4 bases and V 2 bases, and 4 bases lay outside the gene matches. The CDR3 spans 14 residues.

This sequence joins TRBV7-2 and TRBJ1-1; the D gene is possibly TRBD1 (5 bases). The ends were cut back, 5 bases at V and 10 bases at J, with 17 bases in the middle. Looked up from germline, CDR1 is SGHTA and CDR2 is FQGNSA. The CDR3 consists of 13 residues. The DNA of the CDR3 is TGTGCCAGCAGCAATCGGGGCGGGGCGACAGCTTTCTTT. Its protein is CASSNRGGATAFF. The whole variable domain, remainder taken from reference TRBV7-2 and TRBJ1-1, is GAGVSQSPSNKVTEKGKDVELRCDPISGHTALYWYRQSLGQGLEFLIYFQGNSAPDKSGLPSDRFSAERTGGSVSTLTIQRTQQEDSAVYLCASSNRGGATAFFGQGTRLTVV.

This chain uses TRBV18 with TRBJ2-5; the D is unclear. V was trimmed by 3 bases and J by 3 bases, leaving 8 bases between them. This CDR3 contains 13 residues. Germline V gene data show CDR1 as KGHSH and CDR2 as LQKENI. In nucleotides, the CDR3 is TGTGCCAGCTCACCCGACATAGAAGAGACCCAGTACTTC. It yields the protein CASSPDIEETQYF.

The rearrangement links TRBV19 to TRBJ1-1; D unclear. Between the trimmed V and J ends, which lost 2 bases and 0 bases, there was a span of 7 bases. The CDR3 covers 14 residues. CDR1 and CDR2 (germline): LNHDA, SQIVND (reference sequence). The CDR3 DNA reads TGTGCCAGTAGTATACTAGTTATGAACACTGAAGCTTTCTTT. This translates into CASSILVMNTEAFF.

This clone was seen at least ten times. The chain combines TRBV2 with TRBJ2-5, with a tentative D call TRBD2 (5 bases). This CDR3 has 14 amino acids. V dropped 6 bases and J dropped 4 bases, with 15 bases sitting between them. Germline CDR1 reads SNHLY; CDR2 reads FYNNEI. The CDR3 DNA sequence: TGTGCCAGCAGGGATTACGGCGGGCTAGAGACCCAGTACTTC. The encoded protein is CASRDYGGLETQYF.

The genes are TRBV11-2 and TRBJ1-1; no definite D call. CDR1 is SGHAT, CDR2 FQNNGV, per germline. V lost 1 base, J lost 3 bases, and 9 bases lay in between. The CDR3 runs to 14 residues. The CDR3 nucleotides read TGTGCCAGCAGCTTAGTTTCAGCGGACACTGAAGCTTTCTTT. This gives the protein CASSLVSADTEAFF.

The chain carries TRBV28 and TRBJ2-3, with 9 bases fitting TRBD1. Germline values: CDR1 MDHEN, CDR2 SYDVKM. The CDR3 spans 15 residues. With 6 bases clipped from V and 5 bases from J, the junction kept 9 bases outside the gene matches. CDR3 protein: CASSPPDRGGDTQYF. The CDR3, as DNA: TGTGCCAGCAGCCCCCCGGACAGGGGCGGAGATACGCAGTATTTT.

The chain recombines TRBV9 with TRBJ2-7, with 12 bases aligning to TRBD2. This CDR3 contains 17 residues. J gave up 6 bases and V 1 base, and 11 bases lay outside the gene matches. Germline CDR1 reads SGDLS; CDR2 reads YYNGEE. The CDR3 sequence: CASSVTASGGAATEQYF. In nucleotides, the CDR3 is TGTGCCAGCAGCGTAACGGCTAGCGGGGGGGCTGCCACCGAGCAGTACTTC.